One T cell receptor (beta chain) is described in this entry. Its antigen is not identified. Donors comprised healthy HIV-negative adults lacking recent acute infections or vaccinations. The repertoire was sequenced with immunoSEQ multiplex PCR; TCRdb's copy has only in-frame clones and lacks some. The table includes approximately 2.1 million clones, 90% to 95% detected once. The data belong to a study of shared clonotypes between healthy human individuals. Study-wide results and caveats: Blood was the only sampled material, and tissue repertoires likely differ. Relative to clonotypes present in all four donors, those not shared had lower generation probabilities. Genetic and exposure-history diversity was limited by the small donor number.

Specimen: naive CD4+ T cells from PBMCs. Subset given: CD45RA+ positively selected. The clonotype originates from a man younger than 35 in good health. Some clones in this sample may be carry-over from other donors' samples.

CDR3: CASSPPQTPSYEQYF. The CDR3 coding sequence is TGTGCCAGCAGCCCCCCCCAGACACCCTCCTACGAGCAGTACTTC. The J gene is TRBJ2-7, the V gene TRBV5-4; D gene uncertain. The CDR3 length is 15 residues. Per the germline V gene, CDR1 is SGHNT and CDR2 is YYREEE (reference sequence). Trimming pared 4 bases from V and 0 bases from J, leaving 14 bases between.